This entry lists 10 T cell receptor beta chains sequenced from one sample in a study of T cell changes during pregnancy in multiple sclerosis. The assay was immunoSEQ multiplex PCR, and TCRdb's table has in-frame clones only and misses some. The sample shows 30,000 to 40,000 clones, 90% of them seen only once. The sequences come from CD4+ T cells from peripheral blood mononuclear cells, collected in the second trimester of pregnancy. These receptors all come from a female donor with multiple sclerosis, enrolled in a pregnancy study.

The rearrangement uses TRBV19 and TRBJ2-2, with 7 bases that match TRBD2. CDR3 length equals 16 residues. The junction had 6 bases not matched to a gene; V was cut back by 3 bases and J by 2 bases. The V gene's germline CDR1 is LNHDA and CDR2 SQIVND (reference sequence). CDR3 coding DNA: TGTGCCAGTAGTATCGGACTAGTCCGAAACACCGGGGAGCTGTTTTTT. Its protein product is CASSIGLVRNTGELFF. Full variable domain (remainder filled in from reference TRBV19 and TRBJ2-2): DGGITQSPKYLFRKEGQNVTLSCEQNLNHDAMYWYRQDPGQGLRLIYYSQIVNDFQKGDIAEGYSVSREKKESFPLTVTSAQKNPTAFYLCASSIGLVRNTGELFFGEGSRLTVL.

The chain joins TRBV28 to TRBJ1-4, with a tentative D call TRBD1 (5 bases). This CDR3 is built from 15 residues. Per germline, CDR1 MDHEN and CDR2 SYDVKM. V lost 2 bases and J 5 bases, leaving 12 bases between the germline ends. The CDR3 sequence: CASSLGRRGNEKLFF. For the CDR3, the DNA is TGTGCCAGCAGTTTAGGGCGGCGGGGCAATGAAAAACTGTTTTTT.

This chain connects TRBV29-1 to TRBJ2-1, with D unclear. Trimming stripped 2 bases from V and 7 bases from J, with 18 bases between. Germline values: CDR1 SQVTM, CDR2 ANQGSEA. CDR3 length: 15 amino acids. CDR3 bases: TGCAGCGTTGAATTACCCGCCCGCGTAGATAATGAGCAGTTCTTC. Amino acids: CSVELPARVDNEQFF.

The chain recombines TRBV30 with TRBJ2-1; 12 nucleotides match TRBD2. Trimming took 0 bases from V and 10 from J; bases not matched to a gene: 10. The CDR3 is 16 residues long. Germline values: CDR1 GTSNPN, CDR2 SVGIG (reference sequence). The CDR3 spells CAWSVPRLAGEYEQFF. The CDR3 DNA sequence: TGTGCCTGGAGTGTACCCCGACTAGCGGGAGAATACGAGCAGTTCTTC.

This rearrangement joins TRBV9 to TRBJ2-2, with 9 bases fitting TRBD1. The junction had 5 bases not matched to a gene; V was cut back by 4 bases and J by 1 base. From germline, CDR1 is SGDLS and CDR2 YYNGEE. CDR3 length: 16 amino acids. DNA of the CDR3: TGTGCCAGCAGCCTAGGGACAGGGAAGAACACCGGGGAGCTGTTTTTT. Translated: CASSLGTGKNTGELFF.

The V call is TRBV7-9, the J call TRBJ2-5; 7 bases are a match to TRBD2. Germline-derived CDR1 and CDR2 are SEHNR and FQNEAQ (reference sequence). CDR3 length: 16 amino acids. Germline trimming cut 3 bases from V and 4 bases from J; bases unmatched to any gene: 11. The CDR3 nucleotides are TGTGCCAGCAGCTTTGGCGGGAGTGGGGTGGCAGAGACCCAGTACTTC. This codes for CASSFGGSGVAETQYF.

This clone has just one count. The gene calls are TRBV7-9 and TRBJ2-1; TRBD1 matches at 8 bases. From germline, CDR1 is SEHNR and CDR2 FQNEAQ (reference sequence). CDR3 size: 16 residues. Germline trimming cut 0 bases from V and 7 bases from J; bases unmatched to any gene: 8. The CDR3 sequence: CASSLALGRGLNEQFF. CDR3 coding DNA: TGTGCCAGCAGCTTAGCTCTTGGCAGGGGGCTAAATGAGCAGTTCTTC.

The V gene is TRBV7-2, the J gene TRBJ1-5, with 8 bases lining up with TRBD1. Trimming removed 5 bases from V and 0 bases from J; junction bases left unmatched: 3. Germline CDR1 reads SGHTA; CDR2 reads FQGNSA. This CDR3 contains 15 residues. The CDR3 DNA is TGTGCCAGCAGCCCGACAGGGGCTAGCAATCAGCCCCAGCATTTT. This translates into CASSPTGASNQPQHF.

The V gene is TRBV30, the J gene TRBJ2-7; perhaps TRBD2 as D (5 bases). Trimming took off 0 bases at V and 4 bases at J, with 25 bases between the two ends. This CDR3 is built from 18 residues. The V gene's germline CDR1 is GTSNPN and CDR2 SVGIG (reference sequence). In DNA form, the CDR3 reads TGTGCCTGGAGTGTATATGGGATCTGGGCGGGTCGAGGATACGAGCAGTACTTC. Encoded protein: CAWSVYGIWAGRGYEQYF.

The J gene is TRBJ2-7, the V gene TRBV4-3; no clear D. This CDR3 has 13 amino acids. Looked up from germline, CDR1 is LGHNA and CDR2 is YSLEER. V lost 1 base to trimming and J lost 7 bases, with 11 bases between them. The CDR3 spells CASSQVSRGEQYF. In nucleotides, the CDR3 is TGCGCCAGCAGCCAAGTCTCCCGCGGAGAGCAGTACTTC.